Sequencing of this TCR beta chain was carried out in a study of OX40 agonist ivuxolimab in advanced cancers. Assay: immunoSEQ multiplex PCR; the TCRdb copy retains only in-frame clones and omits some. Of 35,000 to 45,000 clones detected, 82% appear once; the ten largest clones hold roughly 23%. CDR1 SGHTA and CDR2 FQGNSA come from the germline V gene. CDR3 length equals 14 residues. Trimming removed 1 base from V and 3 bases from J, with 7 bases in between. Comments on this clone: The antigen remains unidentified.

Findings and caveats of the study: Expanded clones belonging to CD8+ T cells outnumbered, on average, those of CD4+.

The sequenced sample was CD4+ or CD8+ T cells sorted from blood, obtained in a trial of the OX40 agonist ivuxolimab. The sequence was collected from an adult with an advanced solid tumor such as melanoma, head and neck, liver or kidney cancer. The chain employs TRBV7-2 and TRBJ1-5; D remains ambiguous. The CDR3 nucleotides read TGTGCCAGCAGCTTAGACAGCTCCAATCAGCCCCAGCATTTT. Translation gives CASSLDSSNQPQHF. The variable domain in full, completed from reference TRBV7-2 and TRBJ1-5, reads GAGVSQSPSNKVTEKGKDVELRCDPISGHTALYWYRQSLGQGLEFLIYFQGNSAPDKSGLPSDRFSAERTGGSVSTLTIQRTQQEDSAVYLCASSLDSSNQPQHFGDGTRLSIL.